The 9 T cell receptor beta chains given below trace back to one sample, sequenced in a study of cytomegalovirus exposure and HLA in healthy donors. Both 60 Vbeta primers and 13 Jbeta primers went into the PCR. Sequencing used immunoSEQ multiplex PCR; TCRdb keeps in-frame clones, though not all of them. The sample consists of 55,000 or so clones, about 80% of them appearing once. Material: PBMCs. The receptors derive from a man aged 45 to 65 in good health and CMV-seronegative.

The chain couples TRBV19 to TRBJ2-7, with D tentatively TRBD1 (6 bases). Trimming pared 5 bases from V and 3 bases from J, leaving 11 bases between. The CDR3 totals 13 residues. The germline gives CDR1 LNHDA, CDR2 SQIVND (reference sequence). CDR3 amino acids: CASSPRGYYEQYF. The CDR3 DNA follows: TGTGCCAGTAGTCCCAGGGGATACTACGAGCAGTACTTC.

The chain combines TRBV5-1 with TRBJ2-7; TRBD2 aligns across 12 bases. Germline CDR1 and CDR2: SGHRS and YFSETQ. The CDR3 extends over 14 amino acids. J gave up 2 bases and V 8 bases, and 5 bases lay outside the gene matches. The CDR3 nucleotides read TGCGCCAGTGCCGGACTAGCGGGGACCTACGAGCAGTACTTC. Translated: CASAGLAGTYEQYF.

The J gene is TRBJ2-5, the V gene TRBV2; TRBD2 matches 9 bases. This CDR3 spans 15 amino acids. With 6 bases clipped from V and 4 bases from J, the junction kept 9 bases outside the gene matches. The germline gives CDR1 SNHLY, CDR2 FYNNEI. CDR3 coding DNA: TGTGCCAGCAGGAAGGGAGTACTAGCGGGAGAGACCCAGTACTTC. Translating gives CASRKGVLAGETQYF.

This chain links TRBV4-2 with TRBJ2-5; 9 bases align to TRBD2. The CDR3 consists of 19 residues. The V gene end was trimmed by 0 bases and the J gene end by 2 bases; junction bases not matched to a gene: 13. The germline V gene has CDR1 LGHNA and CDR2 YNFKEQ. The CDR3 DNA is TGTGCCAGCAGCCAAGATCGGGTGGATCTAGCGGGGCGGCAAGAGACCCAGTACTTC. The encoded protein is CASSQDRVDLAGRQETQYF.

The chain couples TRBV10-3 to TRBJ2-7; perhaps TRBD1 as D (6 bases). Germline V gives CDR1 ENHRY, CDR2 SYGVKD. The CDR3 has 14 residues. V lost 5 bases, J lost 2 bases, and 13 bases lay in between. The CDR3 region has the DNA TGTGCCATCAGTTGGAACAGGGAAACCTACGAGCAGTACTTC. Amino acids: CAISWNRETYEQYF.

The chain carries TRBV6-5 and TRBJ1-1; a weak D match, TRBD1 (5 bases). The CDR3 is made up of 16 amino acids. Trimming cost V 0 bases and J 3 bases, with 14 bases left between them. CDR1 MNHEY and CDR2 SVGAGI come from the germline V gene. CDR3 sequence: CASSYSRRGGYTEAFF. The CDR3, as DNA: TGTGCCAGCAGTTACTCAAGGCGGGGGGGGTACACTGAAGCTTTCTTT.

The chain is built from TRBV28 and TRBJ2-2; TRBD1 might be the D (6 bases). Trimming took 3 bases from V and 2 from J, leaving 7 bases between them. The CDR3 covers 14 residues. Germline CDR1 MDHEN, CDR2 SYDVKM. CDR3 bases: TGTGCCAGCAGTTTTGGGACAAACACCGGGGAGCTGTTTTTT. Protein sequence: CASSFGTNTGELFF.

The rearrangement joins TRBV30 to TRBJ2-3, with 8 bases identical to TRBD2. In germline, CDR1 is GTSNPN, CDR2 SVGIG (reference sequence). With V trimmed by 5 bases and J by 0 bases, 4 bases remained unmatched. The CDR3 covers 14 residues. In nucleotides, the CDR3 is TGTGCCTGGGGAGCGGGGGCAAGCACAGATACGCAGTATTTT. Amino acids: CAWGAGASTDTQYF.

This clone was counted a few times. The rearrangement uses TRBV6-5 and TRBJ1-4; no clear D. Germline V lookup: CDR1 MNHEY, CDR2 SVGAGI. The CDR3 totals 16 residues. V dropped 0 bases and J dropped 5 bases, with 13 bases sitting between them. The CDR3 DNA reads as TGTGCCAGCAGTTACTCGAGCCCGGGAACCAATGAAAAACTGTTTTTT. It yields the protein CASSYSSPGTNEKLFF.